This T cell receptor (beta chain) was captured by sequencing in a study of identical twins. Study-wide findings and caveats: With abundant cord blood beta clonotypes, insertions were fewer; memory repertoires showed no such pattern. A partial confounding effect on zero-insertion analyses could come from invariant MAIT and iNKT cells. Models, which agreed with sharing between unrelated individuals, nonetheless underestimated the out-of-frame TCR alpha sharing seen in monozygotic twins.

The CDR3 totals 16 residues. V lost 3 bases and J 5 bases, leaving 18 bases between the germline ends. Germline lookup yields CDR1 MGHDK and CDR2 SYGVNS. This clonotype was found a few times. The antigen remains unidentified. TCRdb recomputed calls from the 5' RACE reads with MiXCR, one row per CDR3 protein. The table lists around 340,000 distinct CDR3 sequences, about 12% of them singletons. Only healthy Caucasians were enrolled as donors. These sequences were also reported in another study, on yellow fever vaccine responses in identical twins.

The chain employs TRBV25-1 and TRBJ2-3; either TRBD1 or TRBD2 may supply D (6 bases each). The sample comprised CD8+ T cells sorted from blood. The origin of this receptor is a woman aged 18-30 years in good health. This chain's CDR3 is CASSDNRGWGRDTQYF. CDR3 coding DNA: TGTGCCAGCAGTGACAATCGGGGGTGGGGGCGAGATACGCAGTATTTT. Together with reference TRBV25-1 and TRBJ2-3, the CDR3 gives the full variable domain: EADIYQTPRYLVIGTGKKITLECSQTMGHDKMYWYQQDPGMELHLIHYSYGVNSTEKGDLSSESTVSRIRTEHFPLTLESARPSHTSQYLCASSDNRGWGRDTQYFGPGTRLTVL.